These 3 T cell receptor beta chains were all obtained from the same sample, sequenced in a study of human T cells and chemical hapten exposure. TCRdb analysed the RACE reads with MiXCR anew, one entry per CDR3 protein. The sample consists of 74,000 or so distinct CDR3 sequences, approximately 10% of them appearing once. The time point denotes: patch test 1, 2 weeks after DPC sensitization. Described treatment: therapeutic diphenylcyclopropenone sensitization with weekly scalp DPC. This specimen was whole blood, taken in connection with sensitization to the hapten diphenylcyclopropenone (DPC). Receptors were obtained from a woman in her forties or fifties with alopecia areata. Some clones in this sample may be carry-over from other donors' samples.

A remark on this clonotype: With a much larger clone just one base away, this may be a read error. CDR3 nucleotide sequence: TGTGCCAACTCAAAGACGAACACTGAAGCTTTCTTT. Translation: CANSKTNTEAFF. This rearrangement joins TRBV18 to TRBJ1-1; no clear D. The CDR3 is 12 residues long. Per the germline V gene, CDR1 is KGHSH and CDR2 is LQKENI.

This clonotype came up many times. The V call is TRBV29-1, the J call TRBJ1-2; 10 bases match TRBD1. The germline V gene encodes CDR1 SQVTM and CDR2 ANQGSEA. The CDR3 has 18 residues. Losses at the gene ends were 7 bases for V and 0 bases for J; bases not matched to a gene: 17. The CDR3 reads CSAPDSGTGAIANYGYTF. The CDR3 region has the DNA TGCAGCGCCCCCGATTCCGGGACAGGGGCGATAGCTAACTATGGCTACACCTTC.

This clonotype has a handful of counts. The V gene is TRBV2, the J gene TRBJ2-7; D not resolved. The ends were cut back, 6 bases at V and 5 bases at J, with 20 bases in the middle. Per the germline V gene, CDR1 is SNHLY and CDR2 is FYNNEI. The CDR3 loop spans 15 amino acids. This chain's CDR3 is CASSRDGPVGDEQYF. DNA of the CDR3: TGTGCCAGCAGCCGAGACGGACCGGTTGGGGACGAGCAGTACTTC.